Following are 12 T cell receptor beta chains from one sample sequenced in a study of cytomegalovirus exposure and HLA in healthy donors (dated by TCRdb to 2015 to 2018). Library preparation employed the immunoSEQ multiplex PCR assay. The multiplex PCR relied on a mix of 60 forward primers for TCR Vbeta segments and 13 reverse primers for TCR Jbeta segments. TCRdb took over this immuneACCESS table, retaining in-frame rearrangements with V and J assigned. Such tables are incomplete; in checked studies, under half of the missing clones stem from an unresolved V gene, and the remainder is unexplained. The sample table on file contains about 210,000 clones. Less than 1% of the sample is taken by the ten largest. The sample was PBMCs. All receptors come from a woman aged 25 to 45 in good health and CMV-seropositive.

The chain is built from TRBV5-6 and TRBJ2-5; 8 bases map to TRBD1. The assigned J gene may be wrong: the sequence end matches TRBJ2-7 better. Germline CDR1 SGHDT, CDR2 YYEEEE. The CDR3 has 14 residues. The CDR3 DNA is TGTGCCAGCAGCTCTGACAGGGGCTCCTACGAGCAGTACTTC. Its protein product is CASSSDRGSYEQYF.

V is TRBV18 and J is TRBJ2-6; D is uncertain. The germline gives CDR1 KGHSH, CDR2 LQKENI. CDR3 length: 17 residues. Trimming removed 3 bases at V and 2 bases at J, with 14 bases between. For the CDR3, the DNA is TGTGCCAGCTCACCTCGCGAACCGTCAACTGGGGCCAACGTCCTGACTTTC. Its translation is CASSPREPSTGANVLTF.

The CDR3 coding sequence is TGTGCCAGCAAAGTTGGAAGCGCGGGAGTCGAGCAGTACTTC. Its translation: CASKVGSAGVEQYF. The gene calls are TRBV27 and TRBJ2-7; 7 nucleotides align to TRBD2. After removal of 7 bases from V and 6 bases from J, the junction contained 12 bases not matched to a gene. There are 14 residues in the CDR3. Germline V lookup: CDR1 MNHEY, CDR2 SMNVEV (reference sequence).

The CDR3 region has the DNA TGTGCCAGTAGTATAGGCAGCGGGGAAGCTTTCTTT. Its protein product is CASSIGSGEAFF. This sequence joins TRBV19 and TRBJ1-1; D call uncertain. V gave up 1 base and J gave up 8 bases, with 8 bases separating them. CDR1 LNHDA and CDR2 SQIVND come from the germline V gene (reference sequence). The CDR3 has 12 residues.

The V gene is TRBV11-3, the J gene TRBJ2-2; 10 bases are shared with TRBD2. The CDR3 spans 16 residues. Trimming cost V 4 bases and J 6 bases; bases outside gene matches: 8. From germline, CDR1 is SGHNT and CDR2 YENEEA. DNA for the CDR3: TGTGCCAGCAGCTCTCGGACTAGCGGTGGGGCCGGGGAGCTGTTTTTT. Translation: CASSSRTSGGAGELFF.

The chain has TRBV6-4 and TRBJ1-1, with D possibly being TRBD1 (6 bases). CDR3 length equals 13 residues. V gave up 6 bases and J gave up 1 base, with 9 bases separating them. Germline V CDR1 and CDR2: MRHNA, SNTAGT. The CDR3 loop reads CASSRTENTEAFF. DNA for the CDR3: TGTGCCAGCAGCCGGACAGAGAACACTGAAGCTTTCTTT.

The chain uses TRBV10-1 and TRBJ1-1; 9 bases are shared with TRBD1. This CDR3 is 14 amino acids long. V lost 5 bases to trimming and J lost 4 bases; unmatched junction nucleotides: 5. In germline, CDR1 is WNHNN, CDR2 SYGVQD (reference sequence). CDR3 loop: CASSPGQGSTEAFF. CDR3 sequence (DNA): TGCGCCAGCAGTCCGGGACAGGGATCCACTGAAGCTTTCTTT.

V is TRBV5-1 and J is TRBJ2-1, with 8 positions matching TRBD1. V was pared by 1 base and J by 7 bases, with 1 base of the junction left unmatched. This CDR3 spans 13 amino acids. Per germline, CDR1 SGHRS and CDR2 YFSETQ. The CDR3 sequence is CASSLRTGNEQFF. The CDR3 nucleotides read TGCGCCAGCAGCTTGCGGACAGGGAATGAGCAGTTCTTC. The full variable domain, its missing parts supplied by reference TRBV5-1 and TRBJ2-1, is KAGVTQTPRYLIKTRGQQVTLSCSPISGHRSVSWYQQTPGQGLQFLFEYFSETQRNKGNFPGRFSGRQFSNSRSEMNVSTLELGDSALYLCASSLRTGNEQFFGPGTRLTVL.

The chain couples TRBV7-9 to TRBJ1-2; 8 bases line up with TRBD1. V shed 5 bases and J 4 bases; nucleotides not matched to a gene: 6. From germline, CDR1 is SEHNR and CDR2 FQNEAQ (reference sequence). The length of the CDR3 is 14 residues. The CDR3 nucleotides read TGTGCCAGCAGCCCCTTCGACAGGGGCTATGGCTACACCTTC. This sequence encodes CASSPFDRGYGYTF.

V usage is TRBV27 and J usage is TRBJ1-4, with 7 positions matching TRBD1. The CDR3 loop spans 16 amino acids. Germline V CDR1 and CDR2: MNHEY, SMNVEV (reference sequence). Trimming cost V 2 bases and J 3 bases; bases outside gene matches: 6. The CDR3 here is CASSLGPGQSNEKLFF. DNA of the CDR3: TGTGCCAGCAGTTTAGGTCCGGGACAGTCTAATGAAAAACTGTTTTTT.

This rearrangement joins TRBV30 to TRBJ2-1; 10 positions agree with TRBD2. CDR3 size: 17 residues. CDR1 GTSNPN and CDR2 SVGIG come from the germline V gene (reference sequence). Trimming at V came to 3 bases and at J to 6 bases, leaving 14 bases not matched to a gene. CDR3 sequence (DNA): TGTGCCTGGAGATCCCCCCTTCTAGCGGGAGCCCGCAATGAGCAGTTCTTC. It codes for CAWRSPLLAGARNEQFF. The full variable domain, rest sourced from reference TRBV30 and TRBJ2-1, is SQTIHQWPATLVQPVGSPLSLECTVEGTSNPNLYWYRQAAGRGLQLLFYSVGIGQISSEVPQNLSASRPQDRQFILSSKKLLLSDSGFYLCAWRSPLLAGARNEQFFGPGTRLTVL.

The chain has TRBV5-5 and TRBJ1-2, with 9 bases identical to TRBD1. Germline trimming cut 5 bases from V and 5 bases from J; bases unmatched to any gene: 10. The CDR3 loop spans 15 amino acids. The V gene's germline CDR1 is SGHKS and CDR2 YYEKEE (reference sequence). CDR3 loop: CASSPTGGVWYGYTF. DNA of the CDR3: TGTGCCAGCAGTCCCACAGGGGGCGTGTGGTATGGCTACACCTTC.